Below, 5 T cell receptor beta chains from the same sample are listed, as sequenced in a study of spatial heterogeneity in lung cancer. The time point was: sample taken at primary tumor resection. TCRs were sequenced from unsorted whole RNA of tumor, nontumor lung or PBMC. MiXCR, applied by TCRdb to the 5' RACE reads, yields one record per CDR3 protein. The repertoire holds about 82,000 distinct CDR3 sequences, with around 12% as singletons. This material consisted of PBMCs, taken at surgery. Receptor source: a male donor with early-stage non-small cell lung cancer.

This clonotype was recorded a few times. The CDR3 DNA follows: TGTGCCAGCAGCCGATCAGTGAACACTGAAGCTTTCTTT. As protein: CASSRSVNTEAFF. The chain employs TRBV3-1 and TRBJ1-1; D gene uncertain. V dropped 4 bases and J dropped 0 bases, with 6 bases sitting between them. CDR3 length: 13 amino acids. Germline V gives CDR1 LGHDT, CDR2 YNNKEL (reference sequence).

The V gene is TRBV7-2, the J gene TRBJ1-2; TRBD1 might be the D (5 bases). Germline CDR1 and CDR2: SGHTA and FQGNSA. The CDR3 has 13 amino acids. V lost 0 bases to trimming and J lost 6 bases, with 8 bases between them. The CDR3 here is CASSLAGQDGYTF. DNA for the CDR3: TGTGCCAGCAGCTTAGCGGGGCAGGATGGCTACACCTTC.

In its sample, this clonotype was seen a few times. This chain links TRBV5-1 with TRBJ2-2; D may be TRBD1 (5 bases). V was pared by 4 bases and J by 3 bases, with 13 bases between. This CDR3 spans 15 amino acids. The germline V gene encodes CDR1 SGHRS and CDR2 YFSETQ. The DNA for the CDR3 is TGCGCCAGCAGCCTTCAGGACACGTACACCGGGGAGCTGTTTTTT. It specifies CASSLQDTYTGELFF.

This clonotype was counted ten times or more. The genes are TRBV29-1 and TRBJ1-2, with no clear D. Germline CDR1 reads SQVTM; CDR2 reads ANQGSEA. V lost 2 bases, J lost 5 bases, and 6 bases lay in between. This CDR3 has 11 amino acids. The CDR3 region is CSVETRYGYTF. CDR3 DNA: TGCAGCGTTGAAACGCGTTATGGCTACACCTTC. The variable domain in full, with the rest retrieved from reference TRBV29-1 and TRBJ1-2, is SAVISQKPSRDICQRGTSLTIQCQVDSQVTMMFWYRQQPGQSLTLIATANQGSEATYESGFVIDKFPISRPNLTFSTLTVSNMSPEDSSIYLCSVETRYGYTFGSGTRLTVV.

This clonotype was found many times. The chain links TRBV5-1 to TRBJ1-1; tentative D call: TRBD1 (5 bases). The CDR3 runs to 15 residues. The germline gives CDR1 SGHRS, CDR2 YFSETQ. With 0 bases removed from V and 0 bases from J, the gap between germline ends came to 9 bases. CDR3 bases: TGCGCCAGCAGCTTGGATCCACAGGTGAACACTGAAGCTTTCTTT. Protein sequence: CASSLDPQVNTEAFF.